The 22 T cell receptor beta chains in this list originate from one sample, sequenced in a study of shared clonotypes between healthy human individuals. The naive CD8 population came from CD45RO-negative cells selected for CCR7, without terminally differentiated effector memory CD45RA+ cells. Data came from immunoSEQ multiplex PCR; TCRdb stores just in-frame clones and leaves some out. Here the sample spans some 2.1 million clones, 80% to 95% being singletons. Sequences were obtained from naive CD8+ T cells from PBMCs. Receptors originate from a man aged 18 to 30 in good health. Some clones in this sample may be carry-over from other donors' samples.

The genes are TRBV19 and TRBJ1-1; weak D call: TRBD1 (5 bases). This CDR3 comprises 16 residues. Trimming took off 0 bases at V and 0 bases at J, with 11 bases between the two ends. From germline, CDR1 is LNHDA and CDR2 SQIVND (reference sequence). The CDR3 protein is CASSIDRDALNTEAFF. The CDR3 nucleotides are TGTGCCAGTAGTATAGACCGGGACGCCCTGAACACTGAAGCTTTCTTT. Full variable domain (rest looked up from reference TRBV19 and TRBJ1-1): DGGITQSPKYLFRKEGQNVTLSCEQNLNHDAMYWYRQDPGQGLRLIYYSQIVNDFQKGDIAEGYSVSREKKESFPLTVTSAQKNPTAFYLCASSIDRDALNTEAFFGQGTRLTVV.

The chain combines TRBV30 with TRBJ1-2; perhaps TRBD1 as D (5 bases). Germline loops: CDR1 GTSNPN, CDR2 SVGIG (reference sequence). The CDR3 is 10 amino acids. The germline V and J ends were trimmed by 7 bases and 8 bases, with 11 bases remaining between them. CDR3 in DNA: TGTGCCTTCTCGGGGGTCGGCTACACCTTC. This gives the protein CAFSGVGYTF.

As for this clone: The junction and the germline gene differ at one end; a read error may be behind it. CDR3: CASSVAPLGGTRNTGELFF. The CDR3 DNA sequence: TGTGCCAGCAGCGTAGCCCCCCTTGGTGGGACTAGGAACACCGGGGAGCTGTTTTTT. The chain carries TRBV7-9 and TRBJ2-2; 8 bases align to TRBD2. Per the germline V gene, CDR1 is SEHNR and CDR2 is FQNEAQ (reference sequence). The CDR3 consists of 19 residues.

Note on this clone: Other DNA sequences in this sample translate to the same CDR3. V and J are TRBV7-9 and TRBJ1-5; no reliable D call. The CDR3 runs to 12 residues. Trimming removed 1 base at V and 4 bases at J, with 2 bases between. Germline V lookup: CDR1 SEHNR, CDR2 FQNEAQ (reference sequence). In DNA form, the CDR3 reads TGTGCCAGCAGCTTAGGAAATCAGCCCCAGCATTTT. This codes for CASSLGNQPQHF.

The chain couples TRBV7-3 to TRBJ2-3; D might be TRBD2 (6 bases). The germline CDR1 and CDR2 sequences are SGHTA and FQGTGA. CDR3 size: 13 residues. V was trimmed by 6 bases and J by 1 base, leaving 8 bases between them. The CDR3 coding sequence is TGTGCCAGCAGTGGAGGGGGCACAGATACGCAGTATTTT. Its protein product is CASSGGGTDTQYF.

The chain uses TRBV27 and TRBJ1-5; no reliable D call. Per the germline V gene, CDR1 is MNHEY and CDR2 is SMNVEV (reference sequence). Between the trimmed V and J ends, which lost 6 bases and 4 bases, there was a span of 13 bases. The CDR3 is 14 residues long. CDR3 nucleotide sequence: TGTGCCAGCAGCTCTCACCTTGGGAATCAGCCCCAGCATTTT. Residues: CASSSHLGNQPQHF.

V gene TRBV19 combines with J gene TRBJ2-2; 9 nucleotides line up with TRBD1. Germline assignment: CDR1 LNHDA and CDR2 SQIVND (reference sequence). This CDR3 comprises 14 residues. V shed 7 bases, J shed 6 bases, and the junction held 6 bases outside the gene matches. The CDR3 loop is CASNRGRASGELFF. The CDR3 DNA reads TGTGCCAGTAACAGGGGGCGTGCGTCCGGGGAGCTGTTTTTT.

The chain is built from TRBV7-9 and TRBJ2-4; no reliable D call. This CDR3 is built from 12 residues. Germline values: CDR1 SEHNR, CDR2 FQNEAQ (reference sequence). The V end was cut by 5 bases, the J end by 7 bases, with 9 bases between. For the CDR3, the DNA is TGTGCCAGCAGCGTGGCGGAGAACATTCAGTACTTC. Translated: CASSVAENIQYF.

The CDR3 DNA reads TGTGCCAGCAGCTCCCACAGGGTAAGGGATGAGACCCAGTACTTC. Protein sequence: CASSSHRVRDETQYF. The chain joins TRBV7-9 to TRBJ2-5, with D possibly TRBD1 on 6 matching bases. The V gene lost 4 bases and the J gene lost 5 bases, with 17 bases spanning the gap. The CDR3 runs 15 residues. CDR1 is SEHNR and CDR2 is FQNEAQ in the germline V gene (reference sequence).

The chain employs TRBV19 and TRBJ2-7; TRBD2 matches at 12 bases. CDR3 size: 16 residues. CDR1 and CDR2 from the germline V gene are LNHDA and SQIVND (reference sequence). With V trimmed by 4 bases and J by 2 bases, 6 bases remained unmatched. The CDR3 spells CASSTETSGRPYEQYF. In nucleotides, the CDR3 is TGTGCCAGTAGTACAGAGACTAGCGGGAGACCCTACGAGCAGTACTTC.

V and J are TRBV11-2 and TRBJ1-1, with 7 bases that match TRBD1. Per the germline V gene, CDR1 is SGHAT and CDR2 is FQNNGV. The V and J ends lost 4 bases and 1 base, in that order; junction bases with no gene match: 6. The CDR3 is 15 amino acids. This CDR3 is CASSYHRGPNTEAFF. In DNA, the CDR3 is TGTGCCAGCAGCTACCACAGGGGCCCGAACACTGAAGCTTTCTTT. Full variable domain (remainder filled in from reference TRBV11-2 and TRBJ1-1): EAGVAQSPRYKIIEKRQSVAFWCNPISGHATLYWYQQILGQGPKLLIQFQNNGVVDDSQLPKDRFSAERLKGVDSTLKIQPAKLEDSAVYLCASSYHRGPNTEAFFGQGTRLTVV.

This chain joins TRBV27 and TRBJ2-2, with 7 bases matching TRBD2. V trimming: 0 bases; J trimming: 2 bases; junction bases outside the gene matches: 9. CDR1 MNHEY and CDR2 SMNVEV come from the germline V gene (reference sequence). The CDR3 sequence is 18 residues long. CDR3 sequence: CASSLSAAGVRNTGELFF. CDR3 nucleotide sequence: TGTGCCAGCAGTTTATCGGCGGCGGGAGTGAGAAACACCGGGGAGCTGTTTTTT.

This chain connects TRBV2 to TRBJ2-4, with a possible D match to TRBD2 (5 bases). Germline V gene data show CDR1 as SNHLY and CDR2 as FYNNEI. Trimming took 8 bases from V and 6 from J, leaving 14 bases between them. CDR3 length equals 13 residues. In DNA, the CDR3 is TGTGCCAGCGGGGAGACTGCGACAAACATTCAGTACTTC. Amino acid sequence: CASGETATNIQYF.

V gene TRBV4-3 combines with J gene TRBJ1-1; 7 bases agree with TRBD1. Per germline, CDR1 LGHNA and CDR2 YSLEER. V dropped 8 bases and J dropped 3; count of bases not matched to a gene: 9. The CDR3 has 14 residues. CDR3 sequence reads: CASSIQGVDTEAFF. The CDR3 coding sequence is TGCGCCAGCTCAATCCAGGGGGTTGACACTGAAGCTTTCTTT.

This clone was seen more than once but under ten times. The J gene is TRBJ1-5, the V gene TRBV6-5; D is ambiguous. The CDR3 consists of 14 residues. Per germline, CDR1 MNHEY and CDR2 SVGAGI. V lost 5 bases to trimming and J lost 0 bases, with 8 bases between them. The CDR3 coding sequence is TGTGCCAGCAGTAGCTTCTATAGCAATCAGCCCCAGCATTTT. It is translated as CASSSFYSNQPQHF.

V is TRBV11-3 and J is TRBJ2-1; D may be TRBD2 (5 bases). The CDR3 totals 16 residues. V shed 6 bases and J shed 0 bases, with 15 bases lying between them. Per the germline V gene, CDR1 is SGHNT and CDR2 is YENEEA. CDR3 sequence (DNA): TGTGCCAGCAGTTCCCGAGCGGAGAGCTCCTACAATGAGCAGTTCTTC. It specifies CASSSRAESSYNEQFF.

The V gene is TRBV9, the J gene TRBJ2-7; perhaps TRBD1 as D (6 bases). V was pared by 3 bases and J by 3 bases, with 13 bases between. Germline CDR1 reads SGDLS; CDR2 reads YYNGEE. This CDR3 is 14 amino acids long. The CDR3 sequence is CASSGPGVRYEQYF. In DNA, the CDR3 is TGTGCCAGCAGCGGTCCAGGGGTGCGCTACGAGCAGTACTTC. Filled out from reference TRBV9 and TRBJ2-7, the complete variable domain reads DSGVTQTPKHLITATGQRVTLRCSPRSGDLSVYWYQQSLDQGLQFLIQYYNGEERAKGNILERFSAQQFPDLHSELNLSSLELGDSALYFCASSGPGVRYEQYFGPGTRLTVT.

CDR3 DNA sequence: TGCGCCAGCAGCCAAGAACAGGGGGAGTATAGCAATCAGCCCCAGCATTTT. The encoded protein is CASSQEQGEYSNQPQHF. J is TRBJ1-5 and V is TRBV4-1; 8 nucleotides match TRBD1. J gave up 0 bases and V 0 bases, and 4 bases lay outside the gene matches. Germline loops: CDR1 MGHRA, CDR2 YSYEKL. The CDR3 contains 17 residues.

The gene calls are TRBV18 and TRBJ2-1; 7 bases line up with TRBD2. Germline CDR1 KGHSH, CDR2 LQKENI. Trimming at V came to 6 bases and at J to 0 bases, leaving 8 bases not matched to a gene. The CDR3 is 16 amino acids. This CDR3 reads CASSPSGRGSYNEQFF. CDR3 DNA: TGTGCCAGCTCCCCCAGTGGGAGGGGCTCCTACAATGAGCAGTTCTTC.

The chain couples TRBV7-8 to TRBJ2-7, with D perhaps assigned TRBD1 or TRBD2 (6 bases each). The V and J ends lost 5 bases and 0 bases respectively, with 23 bases between them. The CDR3 has 18 amino acids. CDR1 is SGHVS, CDR2 FQNEAQ, per germline. CDR3 in DNA: TGTGCCAGCAGCCCAGGACTTGAGATGGGGGGCCTCTCCTACGAGCAGTACTTC. It codes for CASSPGLEMGGLSYEQYF.

The chain's CDR3 is CASSQVPLNPTGELFF. The CDR3 DNA is TGCGCCAGCAGCCAAGTCCCACTGAATCCCACCGGGGAGCTGTTTTTT. The rearrangement links TRBV4-1 to TRBJ2-2; D remains ambiguous. Trimming removed 1 base at V and 4 bases at J, with 13 bases between. Germline loops: CDR1 MGHRA, CDR2 YSYEKL. The CDR3 is 16 amino acids.

The J gene is TRBJ2-7, the V gene TRBV6-5, with D tentatively TRBD2 (5 bases). V dropped 3 bases and J dropped 5 bases, with 14 bases sitting between them. Germline CDR1 MNHEY, CDR2 SVGAGI. CDR3 size: 14 residues. The DNA of the CDR3 is TGTGCCAGCAGTTATGTTCCGGGGTTGCACGAGCAGTACTTC. It translates to CASSYVPGLHEQYF.